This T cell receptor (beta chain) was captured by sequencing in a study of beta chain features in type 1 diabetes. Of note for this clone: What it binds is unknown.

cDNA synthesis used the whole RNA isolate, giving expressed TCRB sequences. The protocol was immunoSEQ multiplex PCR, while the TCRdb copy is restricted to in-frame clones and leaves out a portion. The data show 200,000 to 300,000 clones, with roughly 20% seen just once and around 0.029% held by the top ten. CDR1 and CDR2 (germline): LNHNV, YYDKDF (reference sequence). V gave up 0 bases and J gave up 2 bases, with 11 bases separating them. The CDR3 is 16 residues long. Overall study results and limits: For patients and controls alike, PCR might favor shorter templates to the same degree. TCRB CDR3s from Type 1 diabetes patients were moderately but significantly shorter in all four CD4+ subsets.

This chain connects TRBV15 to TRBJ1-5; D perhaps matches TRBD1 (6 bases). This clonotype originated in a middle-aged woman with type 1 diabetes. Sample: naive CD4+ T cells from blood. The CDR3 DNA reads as TGTGCCACCAGCAGAGATCCAGGGGCGGGCAATCAGCCCCAGCATTTT. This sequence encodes CATSRDPGAGNQPQHF.